This TCR beta chain was profiled in a study of cytomegalovirus exposure and HLA in healthy donors. The V gene end was trimmed by 4 bases and the J gene end by 10 bases; junction bases not matched to a gene: 4. The CDR3 consists of 13 residues. Germline CDR1 SGHTA, CDR2 FQGTGA. The PCR employed 60 Vbeta primers together with 13 Jbeta primers. Here immunoSEQ multiplex PCR was the method, and the copy in TCRdb shows in-frame clones only, minus some. The sample has roughly 80,000 clones; 70% to 80% are singletons. This clonotype originated in a man in his forties in good health and CMV-seronegative. This chain connects TRBV7-3 to TRBJ1-6, with 7 bases fitting TRBD1. What was sequenced was PBMCs. The CDR3 loop is CASSSTGESPLHF. The CDR3 coding sequence is TGTGCCAGCAGCTCAACAGGGGAATCACCCCTCCACTTT. Full variable domain (missing parts from reference TRBV7-3 and TRBJ1-6): GAGVSQTPSNKVTEKGKYVELRCDPISGHTALYWYRQSLGQGPEFLIYFQGTGAADDSGLPNDRFFAVRPEGSVSTLKIQRTERGDSAVYLCASSSTGESPLHFGNGTRLTVT.